The entry below gives a single T cell receptor beta chain sequence along with its context. Its cognate antigen is unknown. This record belongs to a study of post-analysis software for immune sequencing data. Study in general: Courses of disease covered relapsing-remitting, secondary progressive and progressive-relapsing multiple sclerosis. Findings of the study overall: TRBV5-6, TRBV5-1 and TRBV20-1 were among 4 or 5 TRBV segments more frequent in patients than controls.

TCR beta libraries were prepared from cDNA with unique molecular identifiers. Between about 1 and 10 million T cells gave rise to some 470,000 cDNA molecules. TCRdb re-derived calls from the PCR reads in MiXCR, one entry per CDR3 protein. The sample carries roughly 600,000 distinct CDR3 sequences, 44% recorded once. Trimming stripped 0 bases from V and 2 bases from J, with 11 bases between. Germline lookup yields CDR1 SGHRS and CDR2 YFSETQ. The CDR3 runs to 15 residues. The clonotype was recovered from a girl aged 10 to 17 with multiple sclerosis. Sequencing was performed on blood. The rearrangement joins TRBV5-1 to TRBJ1-2; maybe TRBD1 (5 bases). CDR3 sequence (DNA): TGCGCCAGCAGCTTGGGGGGCAGGGAAAACTATGGCTACACCTTC. This translates into CASSLGGRENYGYTF.